This T cell receptor beta chain was recovered during a study of blood T cells in healthy people across ages (dated by TCRdb to the mid-2010s). Turning to the overall study: In model experiments, template switching captured about one uniquely barcoded TCR beta cDNA molecule for every two T cells. To track age-related changes in TCR beta repertoire diversity, the study relied on deep sequencing normalized with unique cDNA molecular identifiers. Four age groups were formed from the donors: young (average roughly 16 years), middle-aged (approximately 40), aged (roughly 58) and long-lived (roughly 81). To avoid experimental bias, donors of different ages were randomly spread across the sequencing lanes. Two additional independent replicas of 1 million unique cDNA reads from the same blood draw were analyzed for two donors (one aged 18 to 30 and one aged 80 or older).

This clonotype was detected only a few times. Its antigen is unknown. No much larger clonotype is one base removed from it; base qualities were not supplied. The donors were roughly 38 Caucasian individuals from Russia, aged roughly 6 to 90 years, who were systemically healthy. Each donor gave 8 to 10 milliliters of peripheral blood, drawn into EDTA-treated Vacutainer tubes. Ficoll-Paque density-gradient centrifugation was used to isolate PBMCs, with at least 6 million per sample. Trizol reagent was used to extract total RNA from the PBMCs, yielding at least 5.5 micrograms per sample. The percentages of naive CD45RAhigh/CD27high T cells were determined by flow cytometry on a PBMC aliquot from every donor. Here is what the overall study found, with its caveats: As age increased, observed TCR beta diversity per million T cells dropped in a roughly linear way, and a significant reduction was already evident by age roughly 40. The CMV infection status of donors was not known, potentially confounding age-related changes in expanded clonotypes. The long-lived group showed more naive CD4+ T cells, fewer expanded clones and increased TCR diversity than the aged group, suggesting age selection. There was a strong correlation between observed TCR beta diversity and the percentage of naive T cells measured by flow cytometry. Estimates of total diversity from one million sequenced T cells were regarded as lower bounds and underestimates. Conclusive comparison of naive and antigen-experienced compartments was prevented by the profiling of bulk unsorted PBMCs.

The CDR3 has 12 amino acids, counting the end cysteine and phenylalanine. Only CDR3 DNA remains: 36 bases, in frame from the first base. V loses 2 bases of germline sequence and J loses 8 bases, and the interval between the two ends is 10 bases. The germline V gene provides CDR1 SGDLS and CDR2 YYNGEE. Library prep was done by 5' RACE. Instrument used: Illumina HiSeq 2500. A second PCR of roughly 7 to 12 cycles was run with a J-beta primer mix and a sample-barcoded 5' primer. A unique molecular identifier was introduced onto each TCR beta cDNA molecule by a template-switch 5' adaptor carrying 12 random nucleotides. Each sample yielded at least 2.5 million CDR3-containing paired-end reads. The Mint cDNA synthesis kit, primed by a TRBC-specific oligonucleotide, was used to synthesize first-strand cDNA from all RNA. All cDNA was treated with uracil-DNA glycosylase and then went through a first 18-cycle PCR with the universal primers M1SS and BC2_uni_R. Regarding the original processing steps: Normalization of each sample was performed by random selection of 1 million high-quality reads, each carrying a distinct molecular identifier. Instead of being binned into consensus sequences, reads with shared molecular identifiers were discarded. MiTCR, set to a Q25 quality threshold and the strictest error-elimination algorithm, was used for CDR3 identification, clonotype clustering and error correction. Lower-bound total TCR beta diversity was estimated with a nonparametric unseen species model using Euler transformation. The public reads were reprocessed in TCRdb via fastp at Q25 and MiXCR, keeping in-frame beta chains. Rows with one shared CDR3 protein collapse into an entry with the most common genes and DNA. TCRdb, not the original authors, processed these V and J calls. Here the sample has about 970,000 distinct CDR3 sequences; around 54% occur a single time. Roughly 23% of the sample belongs to the ten largest clones.

This TCR was sampled from an older woman in good health. The V gene is TRBV9 and the J gene is TRBJ1-2, with the D segment identity uncertain. The sequencing input was blood. The DNA sequence reads TGTGCCAGCAGCGTGGGGTACGGCGGCTACACCTTC. This yields the protein CASSVGYGGYTF.